Below, 8 T cell receptor beta chains from the same sample are listed, as sequenced in a study of CD8+ T cells in alopecia areata. cDNA serving as the sequencing template came from extracted, reverse transcribed RNA. Repertoires were generated with immunoSEQ multiplex PCR, while TCRdb's copy carries only in-frame clones and drops some. The sample consists of 150,000 or so clones, around 47% of them appearing once. Sequencing was performed on CD4+ T cells sorted from blood. The receptors originated from a human donor with alopecia areata.

The chain joins TRBV29-1 to TRBJ1-1; tentative D call: TRBD1 (5 bases). The V gene's germline CDR1 is SQVTM and CDR2 ANQGSEA. V dropped 4 bases and J dropped 4 bases, with 10 bases sitting between them. This CDR3 is built from 12 residues. In DNA form, the CDR3 reads TGCAGCGTTGGACAGTCAGGCACTGAAGCTTTCTTT. It is translated as CSVGQSGTEAFF. The whole variable domain, remainder taken from reference TRBV29-1 and TRBJ1-1, is SAVISQKPSRDICQRGTSLTIQCQVDSQVTMMFWYRQQPGQSLTLIATANQGSEATYESGFVIDKFPISRPNLTFSTLTVSNMSPEDSSIYLCSVGQSGTEAFFGQGTRLTVV.

The rearrangement links TRBV5-1 to TRBJ2-7; the D is unclear. Germline loops: CDR1 SGHRS, CDR2 YFSETQ. The CDR3 totals 12 residues. V lost 4 bases, J lost 3 bases, and 8 bases lay in between. CDR3 sequence (DNA): TGCGCCAGCAGCGGAACCCTCTACGAGCAGTACTTC. Its translation: CASSGTLYEQYF. The full variable domain, completed using reference TRBV5-1 and TRBJ2-7, is KAGVTQTPRYLIKTRGQQVTLSCSPISGHRSVSWYQQTPGQGLQFLFEYFSETQRNKGNFPGRFSGRQFSNSRSEMNVSTLELGDSALYLCASSGTLYEQYFGPGTRLTVT.

This clone was seen more than once but under ten times. The rearrangement links TRBV28 to TRBJ2-3; D gene unclear. Looked up from germline, CDR1 is MDHEN and CDR2 is SYDVKM. V lost 2 bases, J lost 6 bases, and 9 bases lay in between. The CDR3 totals 13 residues. The CDR3 loop is CASSLASPDTQYF. DNA for the CDR3: TGTGCCAGCAGTTTAGCCAGTCCCGATACGCAGTATTTT.

The chain uses TRBV29-1 and TRBJ1-2, with 8 bases matching TRBD1. J was trimmed by 8 bases and V by 6 bases; bases with no gene match: 11. CDR1 is SQVTM, CDR2 ANQGSEA, per germline. This CDR3 has 13 residues. The CDR3 DNA follows: TGCAGCGTGACGACAGGGGTAGATAGGGGCTACACCTTC. This translates into CSVTTGVDRGYTF.

This chain links TRBV29-1 with TRBJ1-1; D possibly corresponds to TRBD1 (5 bases). The V gene's germline CDR1 is SQVTM and CDR2 ANQGSEA. The CDR3 totals 12 residues. V was trimmed by 4 bases and J by 1 base, leaving 7 bases between them. The CDR3 here is CSVAGTNTEAFF. The CDR3 bases are TGCAGCGTTGCAGGGACGAACACTGAAGCTTTCTTT.

The count of this clone is one. V usage is TRBV2 and J usage is TRBJ2-4; D is uncertain. The CDR3 totals 14 residues. V lost 7 bases and J 3 bases, leaving 13 bases between the germline ends. Germline V gene sequence: CDR1 SNHLY, CDR2 FYNNEI. CDR3 in DNA: TGTGCCAGCACGCCAAGGAGTGACAAAAACATTCAGTACTTC. This gives the protein CASTPRSDKNIQYF.

The rearrangement joins TRBV14 to TRBJ2-6; D not resolved. Germline CDR1 and CDR2: SGHDN and FVKESK. Trimming pared 6 bases from V and 0 bases from J, leaving 3 bases between. The CDR3 totals 13 residues. Here the CDR3 reads CASRSSGANVLTF. The CDR3 nucleotides are TGTGCCAGCAGATCCTCTGGGGCCAACGTCCTGACTTTC. Full variable domain (remainder filled in from reference TRBV14 and TRBJ2-6): EAGVTQFPSHSVIEKGQTVTLRCDPISGHDNLYWYRRVMGKEIKFLLHFVKESKQDESGMPNNRFLAERTGGTYSTLKVQPAELEDSGVYFCASRSSGANVLTFGAGSRLTVL.

The chain couples TRBV5-6 to TRBJ2-7, with 8 bases lining up with TRBD2. Germline CDR1 is SGHDT and CDR2 is YYEEEE. J gave up 2 bases and V 4 bases, and 8 bases lay outside the gene matches. The CDR3 covers 15 residues. CDR3 DNA: TGTGCCAGCAGCCTACTAAGCGGGAGTACCTACGAGCAGTACTTC. Residues: CASSLLSGSTYEQYF. Supplemented by reference TRBV5-6 and TRBJ2-7, the full variable domain reads DAGVTQSPTHLIKTRGQQVTLRCSPKSGHDTVSWYQQALGQGPQFIFQYYEEEERQRGNFPDRFSGHQFPNYSSELNVNALLLGDSALYLCASSLLSGSTYEQYFGPGTRLTVT.